This TCR beta chain derives from a study of tumor and adjacent non-tumor tissue in lung cancer. The study, taken as a whole, reports: Tumor repertoires had a smaller top 100 clone share than normal lung. TCR diversity was significantly greater in tumor than normal lung tissue. Patients with more diverse tumor TCRs had worse survival.

Comment on this clonotype: Antigen unknown. As the CDR3 is not closed by the conserved phenylalanine or tryptophan, this likely results from a read error. The DNA is omitted, as the CDR3 cannot be located on it reliably, and the CDR3 follows TCRdb's listing.

This sample's RNA came from whole unsorted tissue. The CDR3 has 17 residues if both end residues are counted. Germline loops: CDR1 SEHNR, CDR2 FQNEAQ (reference sequence). A modified ARM-PCR protocol with three rounds of nested PCR amplified TCRbeta. A single record per CDR3 protein comes from TCRdb applying MiXCR to the multiplex PCR reads. The sample shows 100,000 to 120,000 distinct CDR3 sequences, nearly 85% of them seen only once. Sequences were obtained from lung tumor tissue. V gene TRBV7-9 combines with J gene TRBJ2-1; no DNA check was done on the table's D call, TRBD1. The sequence was obtained from a man between 65 and 85 years old with non-small cell lung cancer. This CDR3 reads CASSLAPIWGDNNEQSL.